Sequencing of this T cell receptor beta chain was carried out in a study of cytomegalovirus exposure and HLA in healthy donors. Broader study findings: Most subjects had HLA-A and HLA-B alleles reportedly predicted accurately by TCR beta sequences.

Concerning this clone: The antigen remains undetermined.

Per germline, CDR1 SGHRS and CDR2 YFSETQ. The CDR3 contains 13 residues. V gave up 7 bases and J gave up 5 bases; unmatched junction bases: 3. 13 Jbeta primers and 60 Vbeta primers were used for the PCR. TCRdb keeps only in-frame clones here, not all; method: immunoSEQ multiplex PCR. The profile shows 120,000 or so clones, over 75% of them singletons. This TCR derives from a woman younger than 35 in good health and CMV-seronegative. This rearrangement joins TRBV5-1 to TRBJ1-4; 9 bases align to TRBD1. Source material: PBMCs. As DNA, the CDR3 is TGCGCCAGCGCGACAGGGGGGAATGAAAAACTGTTTTTT. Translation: CASATGGNEKLFF.